This paragraph covers one TCR beta chain sequence. The antigen remains undetermined. This sample was taken from a study of beta chain features in type 1 diabetes. Germline CDR1 and CDR2: GTSNPN and SVGIG (reference sequence). Trimming stripped 5 bases from V and 3 bases from J, with 10 bases between. The CDR3 is 12 amino acids. Sorted cells reached over 95% purity in every population. General study findings and limits: Moderate but significant shortening of TCRB CDR3s was recorded in all four CD4+ subsets from Type 1 diabetes patients.

Sequenced material consisted of expressed TCRB transcripts (all of the isolated RNA was reverse transcribed). Sequenced by immunoSEQ multiplex PCR; TCRdb stores in-frame clones only, minus some. The profile shows approximately 300,000 clones, 9.5% to 11% of them singletons. The chain recombines TRBV30 with TRBJ2-5; D perhaps matches TRBD1 (6 bases). Material for sequencing was naive CD4+ T cells from blood. The TCR sequence derives from a woman in her twenties or thirties in good health. CDR3 amino acids: CAWDSGEETQYF. The CDR3 DNA sequence: TGTGCCTGGGACTCAGGGGAAGAGACCCAGTACTTC.